These 13 T cell receptor beta chains originate from one sample sequenced in a study of T cell responses to AZD1222 COVID-19 vaccine. TCRdb's table, derived via immunoSEQ multiplex PCR, lists solely in-frame clones and lacks some. The sample lists roughly 120,000 clones; about nine tenths were seen once. The sequencing here drew on peripheral blood, taken on day 0 of AZD1222 vaccination. These receptors were taken from an adult in good health.

The J gene is TRBJ1-1, the V gene TRBV5-4, with a tentative D call TRBD1 (5 bases). CDR1 SGHNT and CDR2 YYREEE come from the germline V gene (reference sequence). This CDR3 region has 14 residues. Trimming took 4 bases from V and 1 from J, leaving 11 bases between them. The CDR3 here is CASSPGRSNTEAFF. CDR3 nucleotide sequence: TGTGCCAGCAGCCCGGGACGATCGAACACTGAAGCTTTCTTT.

The genes are TRBV7-3 and TRBJ2-5; D possibly corresponds to TRBD2 (5 bases). The germline gives CDR1 SGHTA, CDR2 FQGTGA. The V end lost 8 bases, the J end lost 5 bases, and 15 bases lay between the germline ends. The CDR3 runs to 13 residues. The CDR3 region is CASALSGGETQYF. The CDR3, as DNA: TGTGCCAGCGCATTATCGGGCGGGGAGACCCAGTACTTC.

Worth noting for this clone: Mismatch with germline at one junction end may stem from a read error. The chain recombines TRBV3-1 (or the pseudogene TRBV3-2) with TRBJ1-1; D unclear. Germline CDR1 LGHDT, CDR2 YNNKEL (reference sequence). The CDR3 consists of 14 residues. CDR3 DNA: TGTACCAGCAGCCAAGTGGGCGTCAACACTGAAGCTTTCTTT. Its translation: CTSSQVGVNTEAFF.

This rearrangement joins TRBV6-6 to TRBJ2-2, with 7 bases aligning to TRBD1. In germline, CDR1 is MNHNY, CDR2 SVGAGI (reference sequence). The CDR3 covers 14 residues. The V segment lost 6 bases and the J segment 7 bases; nucleotides outside the gene matches: 8. CDR3 bases: TGTGCCAGCAGGAGGGGGCTGGAGAACGGGGAGCTGTTTTTT. Translating it yields CASRRGLENGELFF.

V usage is TRBV25-1 and J usage is TRBJ2-3; 8 nucleotides line up with TRBD2. CDR1 and CDR2 (germline): MGHDK, SYGVNS. With V trimmed by 4 bases and J by 1 base, 4 bases remained unmatched. The length of the CDR3 is 15 residues. The CDR3 coding sequence is TGTGCCAGCAGTGTGGGGGGACTAGGCACAGATACGCAGTATTTT. Its translation: CASSVGGLGTDTQYF. The whole variable domain, remainder taken from reference TRBV25-1 and TRBJ2-3, is EADIYQTPRYLVIGTGKKITLECSQTMGHDKMYWYQQDPGMELHLIHYSYGVNSTEKGDLSSESTVSRIRTEHFPLTLESARPSHTSQYLCASSVGGLGTDTQYFGPGTRLTVL.

This clone was picked up a small number of times. The V and J genes are TRBV11-2 and TRBJ1-2; no reliable D call. With 0 bases removed from V and 7 bases from J, the gap between germline ends came to 9 bases. The CDR3 totals 13 residues. Germline CDR1 SGHAT, CDR2 FQNNGV. DNA for the CDR3: TGTGCCAGCAGCTTAGACCAGTGGGGTGGCTACACCTTC. Its protein is CASSLDQWGGYTF.

This chain connects TRBV11-3 to TRBJ2-4, with 9 bases that match TRBD1. With V trimmed by 5 bases and J by 2 bases, 7 bases remained unmatched. Germline CDR1 and CDR2: SGHNT and YENEEA. CDR3 size: 16 residues. This CDR3 reads CASSTDRGLSKNIQYF. The CDR3, as DNA: TGTGCCAGCAGCACCGACAGGGGGTTATCCAAAAACATTCAGTACTTC. The full variable domain, its missing parts supplied by reference TRBV11-3 and TRBJ2-4, is EAGVVQSPRYKIIEKKQPVAFWCNPISGHNTLYWYLQNLGQGPELLIRYENEEAVDDSQLPKDRFSAERLKGVDSTLKIQPAELGDSAVYLCASSTDRGLSKNIQYFGAGTRLSVL.

The rearrangement links TRBV19 to TRBJ1-2; no clear D. Between the trimmed V and J ends, which lost 5 bases and 2 bases, there was a span of 9 bases. The CDR3 covers 13 residues. Germline V gene lookup returns CDR1 LNHDA and CDR2 SQIVND (reference sequence). The chain's CDR3 is CASSLGGNYGYTF. The DNA for the CDR3 is TGTGCCAGTAGTCTTGGCGGGAACTATGGCTACACCTTC.

This clone was seen only once. V usage is TRBV15 and J usage is TRBJ1-5; D remains ambiguous. CDR1 and CDR2 from the germline V gene are LNHNV and YYDKDF (reference sequence). This CDR3 contains 14 residues. V was shortened by 0 bases and J by 4 bases, with 7 bases between the two germline ends. CDR3 nucleotides: TGTGCCACCAGCAGAGACCCTAGTAATCAGCCCCAGCATTTT. Translating it yields CATSRDPSNQPQHF.

The chain recombines TRBV4-3 with TRBJ1-4, with D tentatively TRBD1 (6 bases). Trimming shortened V by 0 bases and J by 2 bases, and 13 bases separated the two germline ends. Looked up from germline, CDR1 is LGHNA and CDR2 is YSLEER. This CDR3 spans 17 amino acids. The CDR3 protein is CASSQDWGASTNEKLFF. The DNA of the CDR3 is TGCGCCAGCAGCCAAGACTGGGGGGCCAGCACTAATGAAAAACTGTTTTTT.

The rearrangement joins TRBV12-3 or TRBV12-4 to TRBJ1-1, with D possibly TRBD1 on 5 matching bases. With 2 bases removed from V and 13 bases from J, the gap between germline ends came to 17 bases. This CDR3 region has 13 residues. CDR3 in DNA: TGTGCCAGCAGTTTAATGGGAAGGGGTGGTGGTTTCTTT. Its translation is CASSLMGRGGGFF.

The chain combines TRBV24-1 with TRBJ2-3; 12 bases fit TRBD1. The trim removed 2 bases at V and 5 bases at J, leaving 4 bases unmatched. The CDR3 contains 16 residues. Germline CDR1 and CDR2: KGHDR and SFDVKD. The CDR3 is CATSDWGQGAGDTQYF. Written as DNA, the CDR3 is TGTGCCACCAGTGATTGGGGACAGGGGGCGGGAGATACGCAGTATTTT.

The rearrangement joins TRBV6-6 to TRBJ2-5; 9 bases match TRBD1. This CDR3 spans 15 amino acids. From germline, CDR1 is MNHNY and CDR2 SVGAGI (reference sequence). J lost 2 bases, V lost 4 bases, and 5 bases had no gene match. The CDR3, as DNA: TGTGCCAGCAGTTCGATGGGACAGGGACAAGAGACCCAGTACTTC. This translates into CASSSMGQGQETQYF.